The clone carrying this TCR beta chain has at least ten counts. Its target is not known. This sample stems from a study of CD8 T cells in ankylosing spondylitis. Regarding the study as a whole: Some of these motif variants have turned up before, in reports on reactive arthritis synovial fluid and blood. Those disease-linked clones were CD8+; they were also relatively rare in peripheral blood.

TCRdb itself ran the 5' RACE reads through MiXCR, one entry per CDR3 protein. The sample contains about 260,000 distinct CDR3 sequences, about 24% of which appear only once. The sample was blood, either unsorted or a sorted T cell fraction (not recorded which). This TCR derives from a male donor with ankylosing spondylitis or in good health (not recorded which).

In DNA, the CDR3 is TGCAGTGCCATTGACAGGGGGCTTGGCTACACCTTC. Its protein product is CSAIDRGLGYTF. The rearrangement uses TRBV20-1 and TRBJ1-2, with TRBD1 matching over 10 bases. Germline V gene data show CDR1 as DFQATT and CDR2 as SNEGSKA (reference sequence). Trimming cost V 6 bases and J 7 bases; bases outside gene matches: 5. The length of the CDR3 is 12 residues.